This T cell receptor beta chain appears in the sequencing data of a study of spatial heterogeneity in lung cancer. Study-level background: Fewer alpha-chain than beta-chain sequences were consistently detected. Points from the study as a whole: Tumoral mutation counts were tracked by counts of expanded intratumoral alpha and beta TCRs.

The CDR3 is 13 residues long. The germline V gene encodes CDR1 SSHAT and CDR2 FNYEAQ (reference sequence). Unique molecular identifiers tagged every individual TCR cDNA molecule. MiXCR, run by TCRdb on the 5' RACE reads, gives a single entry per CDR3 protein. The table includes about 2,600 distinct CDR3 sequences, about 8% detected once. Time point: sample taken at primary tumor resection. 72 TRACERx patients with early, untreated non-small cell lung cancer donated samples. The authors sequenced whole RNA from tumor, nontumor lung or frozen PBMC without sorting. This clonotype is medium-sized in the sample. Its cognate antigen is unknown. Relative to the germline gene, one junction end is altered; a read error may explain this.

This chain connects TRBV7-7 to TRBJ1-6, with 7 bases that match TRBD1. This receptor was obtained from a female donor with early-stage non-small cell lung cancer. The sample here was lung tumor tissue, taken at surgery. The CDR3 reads CASSLGGDSPLHF. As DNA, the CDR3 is TGTGCTAGCAGCTTAGGGGGCGATTCACCCCTCCACTTT.